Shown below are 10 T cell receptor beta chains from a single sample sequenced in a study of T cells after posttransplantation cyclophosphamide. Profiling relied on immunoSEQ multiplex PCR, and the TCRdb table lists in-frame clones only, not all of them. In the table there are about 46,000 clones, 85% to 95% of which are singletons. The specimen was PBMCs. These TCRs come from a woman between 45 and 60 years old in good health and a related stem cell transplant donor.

CDR3 DNA sequence: TGTGCCAGAAGCCCGAGACAGAAAAGAGGTGAAAAACTGTTTTTT. As protein: CARSPRQKRGEKLFF. This sequence joins TRBV5-3 and TRBJ1-4, with D maybe TRBD1 (5 bases). TRBV5-3 qualifies as an ORF whose function is uncertain. The CDR3 totals 15 residues. The V gene lost 4 bases and the J gene lost 7 bases, with 17 bases spanning the gap.

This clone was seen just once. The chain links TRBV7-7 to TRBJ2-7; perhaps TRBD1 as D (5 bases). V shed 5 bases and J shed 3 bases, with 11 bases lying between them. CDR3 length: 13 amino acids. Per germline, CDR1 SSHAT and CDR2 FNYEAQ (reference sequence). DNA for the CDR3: TGTGCCAGCAGCCCACAGGACGTCTACGAGCAGTACTTC. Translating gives CASSPQDVYEQYF. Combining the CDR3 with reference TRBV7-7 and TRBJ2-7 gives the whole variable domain GAGVSQSPRYKVTKRGQDVTLRCDPISSHATLYWYQQALGQGPEFLTYFNYEAQPDKSGLPSDRFSAERPEGSISTLTIQRTEQRDSAMYRCASSPQDVYEQYFGPGTRLTVT.

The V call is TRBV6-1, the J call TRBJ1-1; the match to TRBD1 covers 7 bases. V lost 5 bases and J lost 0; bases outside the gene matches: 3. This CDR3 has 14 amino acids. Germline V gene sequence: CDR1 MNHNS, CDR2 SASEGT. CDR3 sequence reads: CASSKQGLNTEAFF. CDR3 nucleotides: TGTGCCAGCAGTAAACAGGGGCTGAACACTGAAGCTTTCTTT.

CDR3 sequence: CASSPQRTGEYEQYF. CDR3 DNA: TGCGCCAGCAGTCCCCAAAGGACAGGGGAGTACGAGCAGTACTTC. The gene calls are TRBV4-1 and TRBJ2-7; 9 nucleotides agree with TRBD1. CDR3 length: 15 amino acids. Germline V gives CDR1 MGHRA, CDR2 YSYEKL. The J segment lost 4 bases and the V segment lost 6 bases, leaving 10 bases of the junction unmatched.

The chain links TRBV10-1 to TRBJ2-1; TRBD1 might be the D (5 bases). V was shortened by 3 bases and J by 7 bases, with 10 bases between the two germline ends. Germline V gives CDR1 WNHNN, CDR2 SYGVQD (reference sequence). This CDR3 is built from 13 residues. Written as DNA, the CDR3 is TGCGCCAGCAGTGAAAGGGGCTGGAATGAGCAGTTCTTC. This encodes CASSERGWNEQFF.

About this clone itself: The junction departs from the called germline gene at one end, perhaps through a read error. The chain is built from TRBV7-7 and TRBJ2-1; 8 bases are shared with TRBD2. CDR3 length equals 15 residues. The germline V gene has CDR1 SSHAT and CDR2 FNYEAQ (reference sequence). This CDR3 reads CASSLGLETYNEQFF. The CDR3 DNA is TGTGCTAGCAGCTTGGGACTAGAGACCTACAATGAGCAGTTCTTC. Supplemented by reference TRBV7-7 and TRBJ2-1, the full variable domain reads GAGVSQSPRYKVTKRGQDVTLRCDPISSHATLYWYQQALGQGPEFLTYFNYEAQPDKSGLPSDRFSAERPEGSISTLTIQRTEQRDSAMYRCASSLGLETYNEQFFGPGTRLTVL.

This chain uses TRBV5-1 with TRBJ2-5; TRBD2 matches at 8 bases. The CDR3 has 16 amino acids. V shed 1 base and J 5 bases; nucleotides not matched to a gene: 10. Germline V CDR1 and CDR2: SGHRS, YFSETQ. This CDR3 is CASSLLGLAGVETQYF. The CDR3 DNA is TGCGCCAGCAGCTTGCTCGGACTAGCCGGGGTGGAGACCCAGTACTTC. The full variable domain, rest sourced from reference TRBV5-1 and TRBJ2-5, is KAGVTQTPRYLIKTRGQQVTLSCSPISGHRSVSWYQQTPGQGLQFLFEYFSETQRNKGNFPGRFSGRQFSNSRSEMNVSTLELGDSALYLCASSLLGLAGVETQYFGPGTRLLVL.

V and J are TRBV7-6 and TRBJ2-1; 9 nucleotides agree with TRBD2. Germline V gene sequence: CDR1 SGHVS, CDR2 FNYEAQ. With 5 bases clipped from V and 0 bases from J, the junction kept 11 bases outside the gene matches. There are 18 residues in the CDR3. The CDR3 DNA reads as TGTGCCAGCAGCGAGCGGGTAGCGGGAGAGAGCTCCTACAATGAGCAGTTCTTC. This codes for CASSERVAGESSYNEQFF.

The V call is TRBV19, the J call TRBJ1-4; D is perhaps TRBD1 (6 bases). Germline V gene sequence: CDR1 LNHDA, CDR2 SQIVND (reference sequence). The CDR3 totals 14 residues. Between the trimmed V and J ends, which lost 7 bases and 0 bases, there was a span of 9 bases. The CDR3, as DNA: TGTGCCAGTAAGGGACACGCAACTAATGAAAAACTGTTTTTT. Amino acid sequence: CASKGHATNEKLFF.

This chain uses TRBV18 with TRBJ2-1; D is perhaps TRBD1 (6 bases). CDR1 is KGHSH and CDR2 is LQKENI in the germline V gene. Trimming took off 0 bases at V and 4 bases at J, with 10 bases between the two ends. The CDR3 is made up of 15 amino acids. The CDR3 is CASSPPGDKYNEQFF. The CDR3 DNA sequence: TGTGCCAGCTCACCACCCGGGGACAAGTACAATGAGCAGTTCTTC.